Below are 10 T cell receptor beta chains sequenced from a single sample in a study of beta chain features in type 1 diabetes. Overall study findings and caveats: For Type 1 diabetes patients, all four CD4+ subsets carried TCRB CDR3s that were moderately but significantly shorter.

Expressed TCRB transcripts were sequenced after all isolated RNA was converted to cDNA. The assay was immunoSEQ multiplex PCR, and TCRdb's table has in-frame clones only and misses some. The table includes about 120,000 clones, about 16% detected once. These receptors' targets are unknown. Material: central memory CD4+ T cells from blood. The receptors stem from a man aged 25-45 years with type 1 diabetes.

This clone was counted between two and nine times. V usage is TRBV30 and J usage is TRBJ2-3, with TRBD2 identical over 8 bases. Per the germline V gene, CDR1 is GTSNPN and CDR2 is SVGIG (reference sequence). J lost 9 bases, V lost 0 bases, and 5 bases had no gene match. The CDR3 consists of 13 residues. The CDR3 region has the DNA TGTGCCTGGAGTGTAAAAGCGGGGGAAACGCAGTATTTT. This gives the protein CAWSVKAGETQYF.

This clone was counted many times. This may arise from a read error, as a much more abundant clone is one base away. This chain connects TRBV14 to TRBJ1-2; D call uncertain. The V and J ends lost 2 bases and 3 bases respectively, with 4 bases between them. Per the germline V gene, CDR1 is SGHDN and CDR2 is FVKESK. There are 12 residues in the CDR3. The CDR3 bases are TGTGCCAGCAGCCAATCGGACTATGGCTACACCTTC. It yields the protein CASSQSDYGYTF.

The chain uses TRBV7-9 and TRBJ2-7, with 9 positions matching TRBD1. Germline V gene sequence: CDR1 SEHNR, CDR2 FQNEAQ (reference sequence). The ends lost 5 bases at V and 10 bases at J; junction bases unmatched: 6. This CDR3 has 12 amino acids. As DNA, the CDR3 is TGTGCCAGCAGCGAGGACAGGGGACGCCAGTACTTC. It is translated as CASSEDRGRQYF.

This chain uses TRBV7-9 with TRBJ2-3, with 8 bases identical to TRBD2. The trim removed 2 bases at V and 11 bases at J, leaving 9 bases unmatched. CDR3 length: 14 residues. The germline CDR1 and CDR2 sequences are SEHNR and FQNEAQ (reference sequence). CDR3 sequence reads: CASSLQGLEAEQYF. The CDR3 bases are TGTGCCAGCAGCTTACAGGGACTAGAGGCTGAGCAGTATTTT.

The table lists this clone with a few counts. This chain links TRBV2 with TRBJ2-7; a weak D match, TRBD1 (6 bases). The V gene's germline CDR1 is SNHLY and CDR2 FYNNEI. Trimming removed 6 bases from V and 4 bases from J, with 7 bases in between. CDR3 size: 11 residues. The CDR3 sequence is CASRQGYEQYF. The CDR3 nucleotides are TGTGCCAGCAGACAGGGTTACGAGCAGTACTTC. The full variable domain, its missing parts supplied by reference TRBV2 and TRBJ2-7, is EPEVTQTPSHQVTQMGQEVILRCVPISNHLYFYWYRQILGQKVEFLVSFYNNEISEKSEIFDDQFSVERPDGSNFTLKIRSTKLEDSAMYFCASRQGYEQYFGPGTRLTVT.

The J gene is TRBJ2-2, the V gene TRBV6-1; D ambiguous. This CDR3 has 12 residues. From germline, CDR1 is MNHNS and CDR2 SASEGT. V lost 6 bases and J 6 bases, leaving 8 bases between the germline ends. The CDR3 bases are TGTGCCAGCAGCCTCCCGGCCGGGGAGCTGTTTTTT. This translates into CASSLPAGELFF.

This clone appeared a few times. In DNA, the CDR3 is TGTGCCAGCAGTGTACAGTCGAACACCGGGGAGCTGTTTTTT. It encodes CASSVQSNTGELFF. The chain uses TRBV2 and TRBJ2-2; no clear D. Trimming removed 4 bases at V and 0 bases at J, with 6 bases between. Germline-derived CDR1 and CDR2 are SNHLY and FYNNEI. The CDR3 runs to 14 residues.

The V call is TRBV7-9, the J call TRBJ1-1; D is ambiguous. Trimming removed 0 bases from V and 4 bases from J, with 6 bases in between. Germline V gene sequence: CDR1 SEHNR, CDR2 FQNEAQ (reference sequence). This CDR3 has 13 residues. CDR3 bases: TGTGCCAGCAGCTTAGCGCATGGCACTGAAGCTTTCTTT. As protein: CASSLAHGTEAFF.

In this sample, this clone turned up a few times. V usage is TRBV6-5 and J usage is TRBJ1-4; D uncertain. There are 14 residues in the CDR3. V dropped 6 bases and J dropped 7 bases, with 15 bases sitting between them. CDR1 and CDR2 from the germline V gene are MNHEY and SVGAGI. The CDR3 DNA reads TGTGCCAGCAGCCGCACTACTAATAGTGAAAAACTGTTTTTT. This translates into CASSRTTNSEKLFF.

This chain uses TRBV7-9 with TRBJ2-4, with 9 positions matching TRBD1. The length of the CDR3 is 13 residues. Unmatched junction bases numbered 3, after V lost 5 bases and J lost 7 bases. Germline CDR1 and CDR2: SEHNR and FQNEAQ (reference sequence). For the CDR3, the DNA is TGTGCCAGCAGCCGGACAGGGGACAACATTCAGTACTTC. Residues: CASSRTGDNIQYF.